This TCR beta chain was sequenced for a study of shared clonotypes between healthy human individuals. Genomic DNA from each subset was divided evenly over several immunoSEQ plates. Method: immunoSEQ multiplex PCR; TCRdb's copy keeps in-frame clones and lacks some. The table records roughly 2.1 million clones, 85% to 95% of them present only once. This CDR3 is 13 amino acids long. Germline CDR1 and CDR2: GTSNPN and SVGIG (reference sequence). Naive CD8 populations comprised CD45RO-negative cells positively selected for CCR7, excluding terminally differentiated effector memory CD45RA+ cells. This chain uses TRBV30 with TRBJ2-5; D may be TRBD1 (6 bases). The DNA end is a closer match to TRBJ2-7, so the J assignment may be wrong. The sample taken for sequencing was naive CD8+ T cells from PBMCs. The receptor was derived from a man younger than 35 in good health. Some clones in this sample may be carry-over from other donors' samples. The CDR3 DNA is TGTGCCTGGAGTACAGGGATTAGCTACGAGCAGTACTTC. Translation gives CAWSTGISYEQYF.